These 28 T cell receptor beta chains came from one sample sequenced in a study of blood T cell repertoires in COVID-19. TCRdb keeps only in-frame clones here, not all; method: immunoSEQ multiplex PCR. This sample has about 180,000 clones, with approximately 80% found just once. Sequencing was performed on PBMCs or T cells enriched from blood (not recorded which). Receptors originate from a man in his forties or fifties who had recovered from COVID-19.

This chain links TRBV6-5 with TRBJ1-2; possible D gene TRBD1, 6 bases. CDR3 length: 15 residues. The V end was cut by 6 bases, the J end by 4 bases, with 18 bases between. Germline lookup yields CDR1 MNHEY and CDR2 SVGAGI. The CDR3: CASRMISGGLYGYTF. CDR3 DNA: TGTGCCAGCAGGATGATTTCGGGGGGCCTCTATGGCTACACCTTC.

The rearrangement uses TRBV7-3 and TRBJ2-2; no firm D call. CDR1 is SGHTA and CDR2 is FQGTGA in the germline V gene. CDR3 length equals 17 residues. Trimming left V 6 bases short and J 0 bases short, with 17 bases between. In DNA form, the CDR3 reads TGTGCCAGCAGTGCCCAGGCCCTTTCCGCGAACACCGGGGAGCTGTTTTTT. Its protein product is CASSAQALSANTGELFF.

The rearrangement joins TRBV2 to TRBJ2-3; 7 positions agree with TRBD1. From germline, CDR1 is SNHLY and CDR2 FYNNEI. J gave up 1 base and V 4 bases, and 5 bases lay outside the gene matches. The CDR3 consists of 15 residues. The CDR3 bases are TGTGCCAGCAGTGCCGGGACAGTTGGCACAGATACGCAGTATTTT. The encoded protein is CASSAGTVGTDTQYF. Supplemented by reference TRBV2 and TRBJ2-3, the full variable domain reads EPEVTQTPSHQVTQMGQEVILRCVPISNHLYFYWYRQILGQKVEFLVSFYNNEISEKSEIFDDQFSVERPDGSNFTLKIRSTKLEDSAMYFCASSAGTVGTDTQYFGPGTRLTVL.

The J gene is TRBJ2-7, the V gene TRBV27; 7 bases line up with TRBD1. V trimming: 3 bases; J trimming: 5 bases; junction bases outside the gene matches: 10. Germline V gene lookup returns CDR1 MNHEY and CDR2 SMNVEV (reference sequence). The CDR3 length is 15 residues. The CDR3 protein is CASSFITDRLNEQYF. In DNA, the CDR3 is TGTGCCAGCAGTTTCATCACGGACAGGCTAAACGAGCAGTACTTC.

The V and J genes are TRBV5-1 and TRBJ2-4; tentative D call: TRBD1 (5 bases). Germline V gives CDR1 SGHRS, CDR2 YFSETQ. Trimming stripped 3 bases from V and 0 bases from J, with 10 bases between. The CDR3 covers 15 residues. CDR3 bases: TGCGCCAGCAGCTCAACAGGAATAGCCAAAAACATTCAGTACTTC. It codes for CASSSTGIAKNIQYF.

The rearrangement joins TRBV19 to TRBJ1-1, with D possibly being TRBD1 (5 bases). Germline CDR1 LNHDA, CDR2 SQIVND (reference sequence). Trimming removed 8 bases at V and 8 bases at J, with 12 bases between. This CDR3 has 11 amino acids. As DNA, the CDR3 is TGTGCCAGTCATGGGGGGGTCGAAGCTTTCTTT. It yields the protein CASHGGVEAFF.

This clone was seen only a few times. The rearrangement links TRBV7-2 to TRBJ1-2; 7 bases align to TRBD1. V dropped 1 base and J dropped 4; count of bases not matched to a gene: 15. Germline lookup yields CDR1 SGHTA and CDR2 FQGNSA. The CDR3 spans 18 residues. CDR3 sequence reads: CASSLGNRGRGYTYGYTF. For the CDR3, the DNA is TGTGCCAGCAGCTTAGGAAACAGGGGACGTGGCTATACCTATGGCTACACCTTC. The full variable domain, in which reference TRBV7-2 and TRBJ1-2 provide the parts outside the CDR3, is GAGVSQSPSNKVTEKGKDVELRCDPISGHTALYWYRQSLGQGLEFLIYFQGNSAPDKSGLPSDRFSAERTGGSVSTLTIQRTQQEDSAVYLCASSLGNRGRGYTYGYTFGSGTRLTVV.

The chain uses TRBV10-3 and TRBJ1-2; 7 positions agree with TRBD1. The CDR3 length is 14 residues. The J segment lost 6 bases and the V segment lost 0 bases, leaving 4 bases of the junction unmatched. Germline CDR1 is ENHRY and CDR2 is SYGVKD. The CDR3 spells CAISESRQGHGYTF. The CDR3 DNA reads as TGTGCCATCAGTGAGTCGAGACAGGGACATGGCTACACCTTC.

V and J are TRBV18 and TRBJ2-7; 8 nucleotides line up with TRBD2. In germline, CDR1 is KGHSH, CDR2 LQKENI. This CDR3 region has 13 residues. Germline trimming cut 5 bases from V and 5 bases from J; bases unmatched to any gene: 5. CDR3 residues: CASSYGGADEQYF. The CDR3 nucleotides are TGTGCCAGCTCATACGGGGGGGCCGACGAGCAGTACTTC.

This clone occurred once. The rearrangement uses TRBV28 and TRBJ2-7, with D hard to call. V was trimmed by 2 bases and J by 3 bases, leaving 11 bases between them. This CDR3 region has 14 residues. CDR1 and CDR2 from the germline V gene are MDHEN and SYDVKM. Written as DNA, the CDR3 is TGTGCCAGCAGTTTAACGGAAGCAGGCTACGAGCAGTACTTC. Amino acids: CASSLTEAGYEQYF. The full variable domain, its missing parts supplied by reference TRBV28 and TRBJ2-7, is DVKVTQSSRYLVKRTGEKVFLECVQDMDHENMFWYRQDPGLGLRLIYFSYDVKMKEKGDIPEGYSVSREKKERFSLILESASTNQTSMYLCASSLTEAGYEQYFGPGTRLTVT.

For the CDR3, the DNA is TGTGCCAGCTCAGCTGAACGGGTTCCAAATCAGCCCCAGCATTTT. It encodes CASSAERVPNQPQHF. The rearrangement joins TRBV18 to TRBJ1-5; no reliable D call. This CDR3 has 15 residues. Trimming left V 5 bases short and J 4 bases short, with 15 bases between. Per germline, CDR1 KGHSH and CDR2 LQKENI. Using reference TRBV18 and TRBJ1-5 for the parts outside the CDR3, the full variable domain is NAGVMQNPRHLVRRRGQEARLRCSPMKGHSHVYWYRQLPEEGLKFMVYLQKENIIDESGMPKERFSAEFPKEGPSILRIQQVVRGDSAAYFCASSAERVPNQPQHFGDGTRLSIL.

The V and J genes are TRBV19 and TRBJ1-2; 7 positions agree with TRBD1. CDR1 LNHDA and CDR2 SQIVND come from the germline V gene (reference sequence). This CDR3 is built from 15 residues. V gave up 4 bases and J gave up 2 bases; unmatched junction bases: 7. CDR3 residues: CASSTGQTFNYGYTF. The CDR3, as DNA: TGTGCCAGTAGTACGGGACAGACTTTCAACTATGGCTACACCTTC.

J is TRBJ1-1 and V is TRBV29-1; 7 bases line up with TRBD1. The CDR3 sequence is 11 residues long. Germline CDR1 is SQVTM and CDR2 is ANQGSEA. The CDR3: CRGGAGTEAFF. The CDR3 region has the DNA TGCAGAGGGGGCGCCGGCACTGAAGCTTTCTTT.

V and J are TRBV4-2 and TRBJ2-7, with D possibly being TRBD1 (6 bases). V was trimmed by 0 bases and J by 2 bases, leaving 14 bases between them. CDR1 LGHNA and CDR2 YNFKEQ come from the germline V gene. This CDR3 comprises 16 residues. CDR3 region: CASSQDHKGGTYEQYF. The CDR3 DNA reads as TGTGCCAGCAGCCAAGATCATAAAGGGGGAACCTACGAGCAGTACTTC.

The rearrangement uses TRBV30 and TRBJ1-1, with a tentative D call TRBD1 (5 bases). Germline values: CDR1 GTSNPN, CDR2 SVGIG (reference sequence). This CDR3 is 14 amino acids long. V was clipped by 7 bases and J by 4 bases, with 19 bases between them. Here the CDR3 DNA reads TGTGCCTACGATCATAGGGGCCGGACCACTGAAGCTTTCTTT. Its translation is CAYDHRGRTTEAFF.

This rearrangement joins TRBV6-5 to TRBJ1-1; 11 nucleotides match TRBD1. The junction had 14 bases not matched to a gene; V was cut back by 10 bases and J by 10 bases. Looked up from germline, CDR1 is MNHEY and CDR2 is SVGAGI. The CDR3 loop spans 14 amino acids. The CDR3 DNA sequence: TGTGCCACAGCCCAGAGATCGGACAGGGGGCTAGCTTTCTTT. Its translation is CATAQRSDRGLAFF.

The chain recombines TRBV11-3 with TRBJ1-5; 7 bases match TRBD1. This CDR3 region has 16 residues. CDR1 SGHNT and CDR2 YENEEA come from the germline V gene. V was pared by 5 bases and J by 5 bases, with 12 bases of the junction left unmatched. CDR3 residues: CASSLVPGQRYQPQHF. Here the CDR3 DNA reads TGTGCCAGCAGCCTGGTCCCGGGACAGCGGTATCAGCCCCAGCATTTT.

This clone has more than one count but fewer than ten. In DNA, the CDR3 is TGTGCCAGCAGCTTAGGGGTAGCGGGGGCCTACAATGAGCAGTTCTTC. Translation: CASSLGVAGAYNEQFF. The chain has TRBV11-3 and TRBJ2-1; 9 bases map to TRBD2. V gave up 1 base and J gave up 2 bases; unmatched junction bases: 3. Germline V gene sequence: CDR1 SGHNT, CDR2 YENEEA. The CDR3 length is 16 residues.

The rearrangement links TRBV11-1 to TRBJ1-4; 9 bases align to TRBD1. The V segment lost 5 bases and the J segment 8 bases; nucleotides outside the gene matches: 6. This CDR3 is 14 amino acids long. Germline-derived CDR1 and CDR2 are SGHAT and FQDESV (reference sequence). The DNA of the CDR3 is TGTGCCAGCAGCCACCGGACAGGGGAGGAAAAACTGTTTTTT. Residues: CASSHRTGEEKLFF.

This chain connects TRBV13 to TRBJ1-5; unclear D gene. This CDR3 has 14 residues. Between the trimmed V and J ends, which lost 2 bases and 1 base, there was a span of 6 bases. Germline V lookup: CDR1 PRHDT, CDR2 FYEKMQ (reference sequence). In nucleotides, the CDR3 is TGTGCCAGCAGCTTACGTCCGAGCAATCAGCCCCAGCATTTT. It specifies CASSLRPSNQPQHF.

This clone was detected a few times. The J gene is TRBJ2-7, the V gene TRBV4-1, with D tentatively TRBD2 (6 bases). V dropped 3 bases and J dropped 9 bases, with 15 bases sitting between them. The CDR3 has 13 amino acids. Germline assignment: CDR1 MGHRA and CDR2 YSYEKL. In DNA, the CDR3 is TGCGCCAGCAGCCAGGCCGGGGGACTCGGGCAGTACTTC. Its translation: CASSQAGGLGQYF.

The chain carries TRBV30 and TRBJ1-5; D possibly corresponds to TRBD1 (5 bases). The CDR3 has 15 residues. The germline V gene encodes CDR1 GTSNPN and CDR2 SVGIG (reference sequence). The V gene lost 3 bases and the J gene lost 0 bases, with 12 bases spanning the gap. The CDR3 sequence is CAWSRGGLSNQPQHF. Here the CDR3 DNA reads TGTGCCTGGAGCCGGGGGGGTCTTAGCAATCAGCCCCAGCATTTT. The full variable domain, its missing parts supplied by reference TRBV30 and TRBJ1-5, is SQTIHQWPATLVQPVGSPLSLECTVEGTSNPNLYWYRQAAGRGLQLLFYSVGIGQISSEVPQNLSASRPQDRQFILSSKKLLLSDSGFYLCAWSRGGLSNQPQHFGDGTRLSIL.

In this sample, this clone is medium-sized (0.01 to 0.1%). J is TRBJ1-2 and V is TRBV7-6, with TRBD1 as a possible D gene (6 bases). The CDR3 loop spans 14 amino acids. The V gene's germline CDR1 is SGHVS and CDR2 FNYEAQ. V was pared by 5 bases and J by 7 bases, with 17 bases between. CDR3 loop: CASSPDRLVIGYTF. As DNA, the CDR3 is TGTGCCAGCAGCCCCGACAGGCTAGTAATTGGCTACACCTTC.

The chain is built from TRBV11-3 and TRBJ2-1; D remains unclear. The V gene's germline CDR1 is SGHNT and CDR2 YENEEA. V lost 0 bases and J 9 bases, leaving 9 bases between the germline ends. This CDR3 region has 13 residues. CDR3 in amino acids: CASSLDPAGEQFF. The CDR3 coding sequence is TGTGCCAGCAGCTTAGACCCGGCAGGTGAGCAGTTCTTC. Filled out from reference TRBV11-3 and TRBJ2-1, the complete variable domain reads EAGVVQSPRYKIIEKKQPVAFWCNPISGHNTLYWYLQNLGQGPELLIRYENEEAVDDSQLPKDRFSAERLKGVDSTLKIQPAELGDSAVYLCASSLDPAGEQFFGPGTRLTVL.

CDR3 protein: CASSLDGRTGLHEQYF. CDR3 bases: TGTGCCAGCAGCTTAGATGGAAGGACAGGGCTGCACGAGCAGTACTTC. V and J are TRBV11-2 and TRBJ2-7, with TRBD1 identical over 8 bases. V lost 0 bases and J lost 5; bases outside the gene matches: 9. This CDR3 is 16 amino acids long. CDR1 and CDR2 from the germline V gene are SGHAT and FQNNGV.

This chain's CDR3 is CAWSGLTGGNQPQHF. The CDR3, as DNA: TGTGCCTGGAGTGGCTTGACAGGGGGCAATCAGCCCCAGCATTTT. The rearrangement joins TRBV30 to TRBJ1-5, with 8 bases matching TRBD1. The germline V gene has CDR1 GTSNPN and CDR2 SVGIG (reference sequence). The trim removed 1 base at V and 2 bases at J, leaving 4 bases unmatched. There are 15 residues in the CDR3.

The chain links TRBV6-1 to TRBJ1-2; 10 nucleotides align to TRBD1. Germline trimming cut 1 base from V and 8 bases from J; bases unmatched to any gene: 4. The CDR3 loop spans 14 amino acids. Germline CDR1 MNHNS, CDR2 SASEGT. CDR3 amino acids: CASSEEGTGVGYTF. CDR3 bases: TGTGCCAGCAGTGAAGAAGGGACAGGGGTAGGCTACACCTTC.

The V and J genes are TRBV28 and TRBJ2-7; the D gene is possibly TRBD2 (6 bases). The CDR3 spans 13 residues. V gave up 7 bases and J gave up 4 bases, with 14 bases separating them. Germline-derived CDR1 and CDR2 are MDHEN and SYDVKM. The CDR3 DNA reads TGTGCCAGCATTACCACCGGGGGTTACGAGCAGTACTTC. As protein: CASITTGGYEQYF.